The entry below gives a single T cell receptor beta chain sequence along with its context. The data originate from a study of shared T cell receptors in the human thymus. Trimming shortened V by 5 bases and J by 2 bases, and 12 bases separated the two germline ends. This CDR3 comprises 14 residues. Per the germline V gene, CDR1 is ENHRY and CDR2 is SYGVKD. Only in-frame clones appear in the TCRdb table, and some are missing; sequencing was by immunoSEQ multiplex PCR. The sample holds hundreds of thousands of clones; around 95% are singletons and the top ten take approximately 0.02%. The TCR sequence derives from a human donor. The chain uses TRBV10-3 and TRBJ1-2; TRBD1 is a possible D gene (5 bases). The sample consisted of thymocytes. This chain's CDR3 is CAISPGTGNYGYTF. Here the CDR3 DNA reads TGTGCCATCAGTCCCGGGACGGGGAACTATGGCTACACCTTC.